This entry is about one T cell receptor (beta chain). All enrollees were roughly 18 to 95 years old and from approximately 25 US areas. Exposed study participants had met a COVID-19 case within 2 weeks before entry. The data belong to a study of blood T cell repertoires in COVID-19. Study as a whole: Specimens from acute and convalescent COVID-19 originated in the United States, Italy and Spain. Nucleic acid was either cDNA or gDNA, and it came from T cells, B-cell-depleted T cells, or PBMCs.

CDR1 DFQATT and CDR2 SNEGSKA come from the germline V gene (reference sequence). The CDR3 extends over 11 amino acids. J gave up 8 bases and V 5 bases, and 5 bases lay outside the gene matches. Sequencing was performed with immunoSEQ multiplex PCR; in TCRdb, only in-frame clones are kept and a portion is missing. This sample carries approximately 200,000 clones, approximately 88% of them seen once, and the ten largest clones take around 3.7%. Material: PBMCs or T cells enriched from blood (not recorded which). The origin of this receptor is a woman in her twenties or thirties who had been exposed to COVID-19. V and J are TRBV20-1 and TRBJ1-2; 7 positions match TRBD1. The CDR3 coding sequence is TGCAGTGCTTCGACAGGGTGGGGCTACACCTTC. Its protein is CSASTGWGYTF.